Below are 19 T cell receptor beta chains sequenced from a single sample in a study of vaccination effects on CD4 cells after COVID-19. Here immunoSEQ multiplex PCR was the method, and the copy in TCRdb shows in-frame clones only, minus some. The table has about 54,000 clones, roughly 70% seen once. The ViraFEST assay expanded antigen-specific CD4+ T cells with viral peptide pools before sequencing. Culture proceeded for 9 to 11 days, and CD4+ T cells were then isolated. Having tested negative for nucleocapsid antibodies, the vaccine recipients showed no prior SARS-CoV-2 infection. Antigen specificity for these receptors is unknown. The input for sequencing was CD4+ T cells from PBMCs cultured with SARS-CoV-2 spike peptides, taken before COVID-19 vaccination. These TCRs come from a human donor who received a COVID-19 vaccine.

The CDR3 is CASSPPSSGTNTGELFF. Here the CDR3 DNA reads TGTGCCAGCTCACCACCTTCTAGCGGGACGAACACCGGGGAGCTGTTTTTT. The V gene is TRBV18, the J gene TRBJ2-2; 9 positions agree with TRBD2. The ends lost 0 bases at V and 0 bases at J; junction bases unmatched: 2. The CDR3 is 17 residues long. Germline V gives CDR1 KGHSH, CDR2 LQKENI. Combining the CDR3 with reference TRBV18 and TRBJ2-2 gives the whole variable domain NAGVMQNPRHLVRRRGQEARLRCSPMKGHSHVYWYRQLPEEGLKFMVYLQKENIIDESGMPKERFSAEFPKEGPSILRIQQVVRGDSAAYFCASSPPSSGTNTGELFFGEGSRLTVL.

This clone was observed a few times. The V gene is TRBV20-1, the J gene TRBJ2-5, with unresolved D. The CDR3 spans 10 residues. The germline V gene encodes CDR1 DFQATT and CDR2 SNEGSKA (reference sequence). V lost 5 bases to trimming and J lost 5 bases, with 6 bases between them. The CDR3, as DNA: TGCAGTGCTGGGTGGGAGACCCAGTACTTC. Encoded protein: CSAGWETQYF.

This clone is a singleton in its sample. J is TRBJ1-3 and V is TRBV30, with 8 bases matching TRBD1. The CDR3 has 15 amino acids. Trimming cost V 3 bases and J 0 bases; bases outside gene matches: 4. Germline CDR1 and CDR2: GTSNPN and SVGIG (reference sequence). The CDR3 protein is CAWSGQGFSGNTIYF. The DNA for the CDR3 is TGTGCCTGGAGCGGACAGGGCTTCTCTGGAAACACCATATATTTT.

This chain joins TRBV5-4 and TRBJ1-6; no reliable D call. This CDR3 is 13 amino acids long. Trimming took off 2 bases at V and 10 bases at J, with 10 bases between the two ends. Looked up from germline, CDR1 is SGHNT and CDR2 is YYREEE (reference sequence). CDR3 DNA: TGTGCCAGCAGCTTAGGAGATGACTCACCCCTCCACTTT. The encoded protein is CASSLGDDSPLHF.

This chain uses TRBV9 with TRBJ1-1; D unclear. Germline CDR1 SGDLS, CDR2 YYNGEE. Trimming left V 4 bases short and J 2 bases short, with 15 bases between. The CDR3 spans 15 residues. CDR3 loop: CASSPPMAGNTEAFF. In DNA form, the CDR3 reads TGTGCCAGCAGCCCCCCGATGGCGGGTAACACTGAAGCTTTCTTT. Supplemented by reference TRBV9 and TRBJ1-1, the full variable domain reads DSGVTQTPKHLITATGQRVTLRCSPRSGDLSVYWYQQSLDQGLQFLIQYYNGEERAKGNILERFSAQQFPDLHSELNLSSLELGDSALYFCASSPPMAGNTEAFFGQGTRLTVV.

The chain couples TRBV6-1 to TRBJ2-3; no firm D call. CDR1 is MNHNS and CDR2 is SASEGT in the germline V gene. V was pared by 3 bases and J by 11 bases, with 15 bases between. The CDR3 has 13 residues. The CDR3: CASSDQLRRKQYF. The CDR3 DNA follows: TGTGCCAGCAGTGATCAGCTCAGGCGCAAGCAGTATTTT.

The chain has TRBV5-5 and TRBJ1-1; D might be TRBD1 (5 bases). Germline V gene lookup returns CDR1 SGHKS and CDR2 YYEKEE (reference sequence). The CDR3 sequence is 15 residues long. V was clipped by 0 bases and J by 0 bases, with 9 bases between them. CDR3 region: CASSLGQTMNTEAFF. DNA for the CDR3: TGTGCCAGCAGCTTGGGACAGACCATGAACACTGAAGCTTTCTTT.

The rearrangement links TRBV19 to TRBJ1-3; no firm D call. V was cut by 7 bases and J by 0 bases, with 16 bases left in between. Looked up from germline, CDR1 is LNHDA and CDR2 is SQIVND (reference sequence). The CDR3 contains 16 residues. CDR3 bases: TGTGCCAGTACGCCACTACCGGGAAACTCTGGAAACACCATATATTTT. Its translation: CASTPLPGNSGNTIYF.

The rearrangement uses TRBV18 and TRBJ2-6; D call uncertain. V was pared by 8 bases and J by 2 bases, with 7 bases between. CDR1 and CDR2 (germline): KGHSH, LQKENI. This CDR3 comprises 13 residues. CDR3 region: CASASPGANVLTF. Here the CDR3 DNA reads TGTGCCAGCGCATCCCCTGGGGCCAACGTCCTGACTTTC.

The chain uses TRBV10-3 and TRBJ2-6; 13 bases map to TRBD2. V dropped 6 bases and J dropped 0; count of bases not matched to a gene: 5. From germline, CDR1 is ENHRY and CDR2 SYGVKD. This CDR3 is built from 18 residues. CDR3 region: CAISRGLAGASGANVLTF. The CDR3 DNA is TGTGCCATCAGCCGAGGACTAGCGGGAGCCTCTGGGGCCAACGTCCTGACTTTC.

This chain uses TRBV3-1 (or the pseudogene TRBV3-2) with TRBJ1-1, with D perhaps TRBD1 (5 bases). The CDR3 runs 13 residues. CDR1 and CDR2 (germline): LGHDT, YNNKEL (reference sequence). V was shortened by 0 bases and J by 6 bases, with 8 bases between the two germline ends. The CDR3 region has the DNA TGTGCCAGCAGCCAAGATCAGGGAGCTGAAGCTTTCTTT. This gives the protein CASSQDQGAEAFF.

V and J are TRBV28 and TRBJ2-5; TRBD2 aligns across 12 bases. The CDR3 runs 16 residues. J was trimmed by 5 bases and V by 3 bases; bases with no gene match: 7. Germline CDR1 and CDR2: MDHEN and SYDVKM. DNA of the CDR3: TGTGCCAGCAGTTTTTTCCTAGCGGGAGGGCCGGAGACCCAGTACTTC. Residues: CASSFFLAGGPETQYF.

CDR3 sequence: CASSSRPGYEQYF. CDR3 DNA sequence: TGTGCCAGCAGTTCCCGACCTGGCTACGAGCAGTACTTC. The chain uses TRBV6-5 and TRBJ2-7, with D unresolved. V lost 4 bases to trimming and J lost 3 bases, with 10 bases between them. Germline values: CDR1 MNHEY, CDR2 SVGAGI. This CDR3 region has 13 residues.

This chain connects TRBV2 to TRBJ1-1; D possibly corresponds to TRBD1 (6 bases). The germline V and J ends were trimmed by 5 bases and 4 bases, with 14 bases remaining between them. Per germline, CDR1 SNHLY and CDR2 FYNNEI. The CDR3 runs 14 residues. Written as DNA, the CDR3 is TGTGCCAGCAGTAAAGAACAGGGAGGCACTGAAGCTTTCTTT. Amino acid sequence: CASSKEQGGTEAFF.

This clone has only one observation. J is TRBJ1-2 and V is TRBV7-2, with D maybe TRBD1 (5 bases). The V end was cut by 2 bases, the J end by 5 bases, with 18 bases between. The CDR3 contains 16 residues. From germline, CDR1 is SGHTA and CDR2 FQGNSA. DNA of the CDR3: TGTGCCAGCAGCTTACTAGGGGATGCGGCTATTTATGGCTACACCTTC. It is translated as CASSLLGDAAIYGYTF.

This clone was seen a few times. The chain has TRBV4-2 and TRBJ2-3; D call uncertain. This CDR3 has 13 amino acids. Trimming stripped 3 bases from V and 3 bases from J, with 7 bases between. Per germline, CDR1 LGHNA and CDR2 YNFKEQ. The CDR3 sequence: CASSQGRTDTQYF. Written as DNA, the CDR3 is TGTGCCAGCAGCCAGGGAAGGACAGATACGCAGTATTTT.

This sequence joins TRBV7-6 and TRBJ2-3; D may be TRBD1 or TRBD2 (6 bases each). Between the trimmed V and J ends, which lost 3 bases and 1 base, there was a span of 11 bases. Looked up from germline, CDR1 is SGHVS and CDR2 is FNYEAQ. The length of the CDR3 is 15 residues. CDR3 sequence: CASSFAGTRTDTQYF. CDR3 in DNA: TGTGCCAGCAGCTTTGCGGGGACACGCACAGATACGCAGTATTTT. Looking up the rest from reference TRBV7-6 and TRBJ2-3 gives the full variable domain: GAGVSQSPRYKVTKRGQDVALRCDPISGHVSLYWYRQALGQGPEFLTYFNYEAQQDKSGLPNDRFSAERPEGSISTLTIQRTEQRDSAMYRCASSFAGTRTDTQYFGPGTRLTVL.

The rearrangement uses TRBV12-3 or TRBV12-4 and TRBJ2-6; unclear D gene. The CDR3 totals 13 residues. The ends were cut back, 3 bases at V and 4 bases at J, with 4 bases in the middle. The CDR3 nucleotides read TGTGCCAGCAGTTTGGGAGGGGCCAACGTCCTGACTTTC. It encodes CASSLGGANVLTF.

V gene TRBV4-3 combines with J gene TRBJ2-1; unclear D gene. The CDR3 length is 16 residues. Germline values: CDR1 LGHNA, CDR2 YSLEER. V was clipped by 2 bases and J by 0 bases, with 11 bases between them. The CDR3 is CASSQNSLSSYNEQFF. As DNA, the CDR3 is TGCGCCAGCAGCCAAAACTCCTTAAGCTCCTACAATGAGCAGTTCTTC.